This record concerns one T cell receptor beta chain sequence. These data are taken from a study of cytomegalovirus exposure and HLA in healthy donors. From the roughly 120-subject validation cohort, which was separate from the roughly 680-subject first cohort, the donors were drawn. CDR1 and CDR2 from the germline V gene are SGHDT and YYEEEE. CDR3 length: 16 amino acids. Trimming cost V 4 bases and J 2 bases; bases outside gene matches: 8. Clones were sequenced by immunoSEQ multiplex PCR, and TCRdb holds only the in-frame ones, with some missing. The sample lists some 170,000 clones; roughly 89% were seen once.

The clonotype originates from a young man in good health and CMV-seropositive. The chain carries TRBV5-6 and TRBJ2-3, with 9 bases lining up with TRBD1. The sample taken for sequencing was PBMCs. The CDR3 loop reads CASSKWTGEITDTQYF. The CDR3 DNA is TGTGCCAGCAGCAAGTGGACAGGGGAGATCACAGATACGCAGTATTTT.